This T cell receptor (beta chain) was captured by sequencing in a study of CD8+ T cells in alopecia areata. Overall study findings and caveats: Possibly because of HLA-related factors, TCR sharing was less clear across patients than in mice. Besides other cells, scalp samples also yield sequences of resident alphabeta T cells from normal skin.

Germline V gives CDR1 NNHDY, CDR2 SYVADS. The CDR3 consists of 15 residues. The ends lost 0 bases at V and 5 bases at J; junction bases unmatched: 4. On the basis of CD4, CD8alpha, NKG2D, NKG2ACE and other markers, pooled cutaneous lymph node cells were sorted. Extraction and reverse transcription of RNA yielded cDNA as the sequencing template. Sequencing was performed with immunoSEQ multiplex PCR; in TCRdb, only in-frame clones are kept and a portion is missing. Sampling found 15,000 to 20,000 clones, none seen once. This clone was counted at least ten times. Its antigen is unknown. The gene names here belong to mouse. Read coverage stops 4 residues before the CDR3 terminus; the germline J gene supplies the remainder.

The V and J genes are TRBV13-3 and TRBJ2-1; 8 bases agree with TRBD1. The sequence came from a C3H/HeJ mouse with alopecia areata. MHC haplotype of the mouse line: H2-k. The material sequenced was CD8+ T cells sorted from a lymph node. The CDR3 sequence: CASSDASDRDAEQFF. CDR3 bases read: TGTGCCAGCAGTGATGCTTCGGACAGGGATGCT.